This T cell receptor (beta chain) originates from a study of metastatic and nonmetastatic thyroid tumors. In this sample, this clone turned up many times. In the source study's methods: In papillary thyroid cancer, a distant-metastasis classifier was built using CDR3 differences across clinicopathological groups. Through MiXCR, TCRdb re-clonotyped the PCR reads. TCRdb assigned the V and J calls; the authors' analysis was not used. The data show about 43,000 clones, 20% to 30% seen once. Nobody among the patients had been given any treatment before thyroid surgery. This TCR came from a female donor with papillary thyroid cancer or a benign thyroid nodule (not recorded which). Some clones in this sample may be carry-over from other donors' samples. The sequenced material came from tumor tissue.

The CDR3 loop is CASSPSQMAYEQYF. The CDR3 coding sequence is TGTGCCAGCTCACCAAGTCAGATGGCTTACGAGCAGTACTTC. The rearrangement links TRBV18 to TRBJ2-7; no reliable D call. Germline V gene lookup returns CDR1 KGHSH and CDR2 LQKENI. V lost 2 bases, J lost 4 bases, and 12 bases lay in between. The CDR3 runs to 14 residues.